This T cell receptor (beta chain) was captured by sequencing in a study of blood T cell repertoires in COVID-19. Study summary: Donors in the United States, Italy and Spain gave samples during acute or convalescent COVID-19. PBMCs, B-cell-depleted T cells, or T cells were the source of the cDNA or gDNA that made up the material.

In the original analysis: Nucleated cell counts were estimated from reference gene primer amplification. Measured with immunoSEQ multiplex PCR; TCRdb has only the in-frame clones, and not every one. Clone size and V and J calls were adopted from that table, with D and trimming inferred from the DNA. Of a few hundred thousand clones listed, roughly 84% are singletons. The V and J ends lost 5 bases and 4 bases respectively, with 12 bases between them. CDR1 and CDR2 (germline): MNHEY, SVGAGI. The CDR3 loop spans 14 amino acids. The source material was peripheral blood. The chain couples TRBV6-5 to TRBJ1-5; no firm D call. The clonotype was recovered from a man aged 45-65 years with active or convalescent COVID-19. For the CDR3, the DNA is TGTGCCAGCAGTAGTGAATTCCAGAATCAGCCCCAGCATTTT. As protein: CASSSEFQNQPQHF.